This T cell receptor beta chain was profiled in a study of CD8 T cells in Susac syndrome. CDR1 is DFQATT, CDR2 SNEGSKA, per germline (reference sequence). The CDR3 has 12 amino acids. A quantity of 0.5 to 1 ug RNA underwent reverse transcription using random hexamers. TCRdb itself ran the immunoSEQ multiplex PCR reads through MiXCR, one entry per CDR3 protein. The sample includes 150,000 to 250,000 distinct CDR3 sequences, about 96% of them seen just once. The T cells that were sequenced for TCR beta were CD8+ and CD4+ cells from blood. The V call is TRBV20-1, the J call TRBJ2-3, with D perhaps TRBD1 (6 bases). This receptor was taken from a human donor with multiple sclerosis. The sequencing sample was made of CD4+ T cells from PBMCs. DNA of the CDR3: TGCAGCCAGGGGTCGCGCACAGATACGCAGTATTTT. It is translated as CSQGSRTDTQYF.